The 3 T cell receptor beta chains given below trace back to one sample, sequenced in a study of immune characterization of retroperitoneal liposarcoma. MiXCR, run by TCRdb on the PCR reads, gives a single entry per CDR3 protein. Among approximately 7,000 distinct CDR3 sequences listed, 25% to 30% were seen once. Sequencing was carried out using blood. The receptor source for this set is a male donor with retroperitoneal liposarcoma.

In its sample, this clonotype is medium-sized (0.01 to 0.1%). The chain combines TRBV6-5 with TRBJ2-1; a weak D match, TRBD1 (6 bases). V lost 0 bases, J lost 3 bases, and 9 bases lay in between. This CDR3 is built from 15 residues. The germline V gene has CDR1 MNHEY and CDR2 SVGAGI. The CDR3 nucleotides read TGTGCCAGCAGTTACTCGGGGGACAACTACAATGAGCAGTTCTTC. It translates to CASSYSGDNYNEQFF.

This clonotype was seen only a few times. The chain recombines TRBV11-1 with TRBJ2-5; TRBD1 aligns across 7 bases. The CDR3 has 14 residues. J gave up 0 bases and V 6 bases, and 4 bases lay outside the gene matches. The germline V gene encodes CDR1 SGHAT and CDR2 FQDESV (reference sequence). CDR3 DNA: TGTGCCAGCAGACTAGGACAGGACCAAGAGACCCAGTACTTC. Protein: CASRLGQDQETQYF.

This chain joins TRBV12-3 or TRBV12-4 and TRBJ2-5, with TRBD2 identical over 15 bases. The J call may be faulty, since TRBJ2-7 better matches the DNA end. There are 16 residues in the CDR3. This CDR3 reads CASSGGLAGGHYEQYF. The CDR3, as DNA: TGTGCCAGCAGTGGGGGACTAGCGGGAGGCCACTACGAGCAGTACTTC.